The clone carrying this T cell receptor beta chain came up a few times. The antigen remains undetermined. The entry originates in a study of T-cell memory formation after mild COVID-19. Study context: Each donor largely had its own TCR clusters.

Study-level points and caveats: Clones that contracted from day 15 to 85 were balanced CD4/CD8, while later expanders leaned CD4+. CD4+ contracting clones lay mainly in CM and EM, CD8+ ones in EMRA.

Trimming pared 2 bases from V and 2 bases from J, leaving 13 bases between. Germline-derived CDR1 and CDR2 are SGHTA and FQGNSA. This CDR3 comprises 15 residues. 5'RACE primed from the constant segment yielded TCR alpha and TCR beta cDNA libraries bearing sample barcodes and UMIs. Each CDR3 protein gets one entry after TCRdb re-called the 5' RACE reads with MiXCR. Seen here are 450,000 or so distinct CDR3 sequences, roughly 25% observed once, and the top ten hold around an eighth. V and J are TRBV7-2 and TRBJ2-7; D remains ambiguous. This clonotype was sampled from an adult woman who had mild COVID-19 (a few samples of this study predate the infection). Cell type and time point are not known. Sequencing input: PBMCs or a T cell subset sorted from them (not recorded which). This chain's CDR3 is CASSLKGGRTYEQYF. The CDR3 coding sequence is TGTGCCAGCAGCTTAAAGGGCGGAAGAACCTACGAGCAGTACTTC.